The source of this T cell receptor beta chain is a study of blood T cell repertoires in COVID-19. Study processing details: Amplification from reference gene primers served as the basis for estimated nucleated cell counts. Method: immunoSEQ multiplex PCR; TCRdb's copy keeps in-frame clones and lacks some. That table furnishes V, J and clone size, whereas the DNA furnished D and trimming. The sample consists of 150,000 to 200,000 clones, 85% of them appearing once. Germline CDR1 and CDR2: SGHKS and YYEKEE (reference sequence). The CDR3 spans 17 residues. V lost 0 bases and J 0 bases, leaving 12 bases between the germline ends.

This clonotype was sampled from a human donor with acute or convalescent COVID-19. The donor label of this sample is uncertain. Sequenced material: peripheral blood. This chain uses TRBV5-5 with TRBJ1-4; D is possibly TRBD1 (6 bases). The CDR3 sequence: CASSLGGWGPTNEKLFF. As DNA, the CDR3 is TGTGCCAGCAGCTTGGGGGGATGGGGGCCAACTAATGAAAAACTGTTTTTT. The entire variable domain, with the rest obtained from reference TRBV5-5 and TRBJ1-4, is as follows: DAGVTQSPTHLIKTRGQQVTLRCSPISGHKSVSWYQQVLGQGPQFIFQYYEKEERGRGNFPDRFSARQFPNYSSELNVNALLLGDSALYLCASSLGGWGPTNEKLFFGSGTQLSVL.